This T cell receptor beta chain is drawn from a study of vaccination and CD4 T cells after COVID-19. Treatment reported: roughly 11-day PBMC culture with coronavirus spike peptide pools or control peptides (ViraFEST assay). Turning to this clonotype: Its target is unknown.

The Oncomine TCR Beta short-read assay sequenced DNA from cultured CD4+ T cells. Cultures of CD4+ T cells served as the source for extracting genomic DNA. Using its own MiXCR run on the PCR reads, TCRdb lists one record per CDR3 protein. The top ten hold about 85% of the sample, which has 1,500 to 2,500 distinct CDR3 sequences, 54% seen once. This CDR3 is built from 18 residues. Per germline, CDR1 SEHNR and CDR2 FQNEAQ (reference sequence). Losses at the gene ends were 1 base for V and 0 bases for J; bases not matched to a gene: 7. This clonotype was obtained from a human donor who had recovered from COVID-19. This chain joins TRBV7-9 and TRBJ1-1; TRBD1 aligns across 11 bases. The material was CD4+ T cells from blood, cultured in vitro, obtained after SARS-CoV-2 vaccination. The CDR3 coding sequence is TGTGCCAGCAGCTTAGGGGACAGGGGGAGAGTGGTGAACACTGAAGCTTTCTTT. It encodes CASSLGDRGRVVNTEAFF.